Below, 7 T cell receptor beta chains from the same sample are listed, as sequenced in a study of cytomegalovirus exposure and HLA in healthy donors. Both 60 Vbeta primers and 13 Jbeta primers went into the PCR. The protocol was immunoSEQ multiplex PCR, while the TCRdb copy is restricted to in-frame clones and leaves out a portion. This table holds about 110,000 clones, roughly 80% found once. The sequenced sample consisted of PBMCs. These receptors all stem from a female donor in good health and CMV-seropositive.

V usage is TRBV18 and J usage is TRBJ2-1; D is perhaps TRBD2 (5 bases). Per the germline V gene, CDR1 is KGHSH and CDR2 is LQKENI. V lost 1 base, J lost 5 bases, and 12 bases lay in between. The CDR3 extends over 15 amino acids. As DNA, the CDR3 is TGTGCCAGCTCACCACGTGGAGGTGGAAACAATGAGCAGTTCTTC. This translates into CASSPRGGGNNEQFF.

The chain recombines TRBV2 with TRBJ1-1, with D unclear. The CDR3 sequence is 12 residues long. V was cut by 11 bases and J by 5 bases, with 15 bases left in between. Looked up from germline, CDR1 is SNHLY and CDR2 is FYNNEI. CDR3 sequence reads: CARQGRETEAFF. The CDR3 DNA sequence: TGTGCCCGACAAGGGAGGGAAACTGAAGCTTTCTTT.

As for this clone: Its ends do not fully match the called genes, so a read error is possible. This chain uses TRBV5-1 with TRBJ2-3; TRBD2 aligns across 9 bases. CDR3 length equals 16 residues. CDR1 and CDR2 from the germline V gene are SGHRS and YFSETQ. In DNA, the CDR3 is TGCGCCAGCAGTTTGGTTAGCGGGAGAATTACAGATACGCAGTATTTT. Its translation is CASSLVSGRITDTQYF.

The V call is TRBV5-1, the J call TRBJ2-5, with D possibly matching TRBD2 (6 bases). Trimming left V 4 bases short and J 2 bases short, with 18 bases between. This CDR3 region has 16 residues. Germline CDR1 is SGHRS and CDR2 is YFSETQ. The CDR3: CASSLGGKTAQETQYF. The DNA for the CDR3 is TGCGCCAGCAGCCTTGGAGGGAAGACAGCACAAGAGACCCAGTACTTC. Using reference TRBV5-1 and TRBJ2-5 for the parts outside the CDR3, the full variable domain is KAGVTQTPRYLIKTRGQQVTLSCSPISGHRSVSWYQQTPGQGLQFLFEYFSETQRNKGNFPGRFSGRQFSNSRSEMNVSTLELGDSALYLCASSLGGKTAQETQYFGPGTRLLVL.

This clone has a single count. The chain combines TRBV4-2 with TRBJ2-7, with TRBD2 identical over 7 bases. Losses at the gene ends were 1 base for V and 0 bases for J; bases not matched to a gene: 3. The germline gives CDR1 LGHNA, CDR2 YNFKEQ. This CDR3 region has 15 residues. This chain's CDR3 is CASSQVGDYSYEQYF. CDR3 nucleotide sequence: TGTGCCAGCAGCCAAGTCGGGGACTACTCCTACGAGCAGTACTTC.

The rearrangement joins TRBV28 to TRBJ2-7; TRBD1 agrees at 9 bases. The V gene's germline CDR1 is MDHEN and CDR2 SYDVKM. The CDR3 runs 15 residues. Trimming at V came to 6 bases and at J to 2 bases, leaving 8 bases not matched to a gene. CDR3: CASSRTGGPPYEQYF. The DNA of the CDR3 is TGTGCCAGCAGCCGCACAGGGGGCCCCCCCTACGAGCAGTACTTC.

The chain joins TRBV7-8 to TRBJ2-5; 9 bases fit TRBD1. V was clipped by 2 bases and J by 5 bases; unmatched bases: 12. The V gene's germline CDR1 is SGHVS and CDR2 FQNEAQ. The CDR3 consists of 17 residues. This chain's CDR3 is CASSLNPGQGRLETQYF. CDR3 in DNA: TGTGCCAGCAGCTTAAACCCTGGACAGGGGCGTTTGGAGACCCAGTACTTC.